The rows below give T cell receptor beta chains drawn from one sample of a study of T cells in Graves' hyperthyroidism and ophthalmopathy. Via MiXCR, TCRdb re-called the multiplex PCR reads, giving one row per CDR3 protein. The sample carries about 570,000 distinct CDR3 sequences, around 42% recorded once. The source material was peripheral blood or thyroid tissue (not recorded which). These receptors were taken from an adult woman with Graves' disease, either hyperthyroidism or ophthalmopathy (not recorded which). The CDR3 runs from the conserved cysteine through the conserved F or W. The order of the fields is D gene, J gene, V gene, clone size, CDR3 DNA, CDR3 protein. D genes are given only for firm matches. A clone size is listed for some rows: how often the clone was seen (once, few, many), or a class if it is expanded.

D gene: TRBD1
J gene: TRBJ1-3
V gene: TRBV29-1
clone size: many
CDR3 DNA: TGCAGCGTTGACACAGGGGCAGGGAACACCATATATTTT
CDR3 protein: CSVDTGAGNTIYF

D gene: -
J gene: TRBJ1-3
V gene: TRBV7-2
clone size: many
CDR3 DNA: TGTGCCAGCAGCTTACTGACAAAAGTCTCTGGAAACACCATATATTTT
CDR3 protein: CASSLLTKVSGNTIYF

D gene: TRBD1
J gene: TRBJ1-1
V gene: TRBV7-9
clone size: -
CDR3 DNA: TGTGCCAGCAGCTTCGGGGTTGCCGGCGGACAGGGTAAAGCTTTCTTT
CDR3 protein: CASSFGVAGGQGKAFF

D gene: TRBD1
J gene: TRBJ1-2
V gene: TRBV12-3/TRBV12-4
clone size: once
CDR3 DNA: TGTGCCAGCAGTCTGACAGGGCACTATGGCTACACCTTC
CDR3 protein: CASSLTGHYGYTF

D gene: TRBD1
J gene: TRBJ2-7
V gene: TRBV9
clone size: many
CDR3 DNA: TGTGCCAGCAGCCCCCGAGACAGGGGGATCTACGAGCAGTACTTC
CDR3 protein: CASSPRDRGIYEQYF

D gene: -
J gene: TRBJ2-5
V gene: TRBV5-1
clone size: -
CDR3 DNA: TGCGCCAGCAGCTCCGAGGAGGGAGAGACCCAGTACTTC
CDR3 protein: CASSSEEGETQYF

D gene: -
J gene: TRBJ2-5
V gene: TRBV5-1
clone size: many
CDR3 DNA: TGCGCCAGCAGCTTGGCGGTGCTGAAGACCCAGTACTTC
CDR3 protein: CASSLAVLKTQYF

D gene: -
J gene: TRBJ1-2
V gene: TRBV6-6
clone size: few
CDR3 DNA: TGTGCCAGCAGTTCCGACCAACCGCCAGACTCGTTGAGGGGGAACTATGGCTACACCTTC
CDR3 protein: CASSSDQPPDSLRGNYGYTF

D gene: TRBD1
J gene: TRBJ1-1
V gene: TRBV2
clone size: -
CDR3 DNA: TGTGCCAGCAGTGAAGACCTGGACAGGGACACTGAAGCTTTCTTT
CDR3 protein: CASSEDLDRDTEAFF

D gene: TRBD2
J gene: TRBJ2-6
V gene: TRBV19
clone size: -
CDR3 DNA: TGTGCCAGTAGTATCGGGAGGAACACTGGGGCCAACGTCCTGACTTTC
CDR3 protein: CASSIGRNTGANVLTF

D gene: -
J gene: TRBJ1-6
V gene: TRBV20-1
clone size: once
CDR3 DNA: TGCAGTGCTAGTGTGGATTCCTATAATTCACCCCTCCACTTT
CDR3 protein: CSASVDSYNSPLHF

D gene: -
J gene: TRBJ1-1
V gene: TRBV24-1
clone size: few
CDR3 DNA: TGTGCCACCAGTGATCCCGGGAGAAACTCTGAAGCTTTCTTT
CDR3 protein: CATSDPGRNSEAFF

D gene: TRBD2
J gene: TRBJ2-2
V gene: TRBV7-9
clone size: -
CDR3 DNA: TGTGCCAGCAGCTGGACTAGCGGGAGGCGCGGCGGGGAGCTGTTTTTT
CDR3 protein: CASSWTSGRRGGELFF

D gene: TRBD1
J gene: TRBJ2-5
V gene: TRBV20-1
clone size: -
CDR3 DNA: TGCAGTGCTAGAGCTAGGGGACAGGGAGGCGAGTCCCAGTACTTC
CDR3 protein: CSARARGQGGESQYF

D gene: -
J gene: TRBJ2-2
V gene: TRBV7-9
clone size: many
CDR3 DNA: TGTGCCAGCAGCTTTCTGCAGGGCCTGAACACCGGGGAGCTGTTTTTT
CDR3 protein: CASSFLQGLNTGELFF

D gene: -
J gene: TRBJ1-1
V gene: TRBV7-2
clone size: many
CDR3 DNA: TGTGCCAGCAGCTGGTACAGCAGGAGCACTGAAGCTTTCTTT
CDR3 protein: CASSWYSRSTEAFF

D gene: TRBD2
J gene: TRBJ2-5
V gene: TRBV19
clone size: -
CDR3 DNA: TGTGCCAGTAGTTGGGGAGGTTCTAGCGGCCCTCAAGAGACCCAGTACTTC
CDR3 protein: CASSWGGSSGPQETQYF

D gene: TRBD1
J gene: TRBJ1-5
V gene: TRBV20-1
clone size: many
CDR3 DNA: TGCAGTGCTAGAAGGACAGGGCCGAATCAGCCCCAGCATTTT
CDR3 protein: CSARRTGPNQPQHF

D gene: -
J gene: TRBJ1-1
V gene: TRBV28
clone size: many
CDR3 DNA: TGTGCCAGCAGTGACACAGGGGAAGCTTTCTTT
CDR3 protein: CASSDTGEAFF

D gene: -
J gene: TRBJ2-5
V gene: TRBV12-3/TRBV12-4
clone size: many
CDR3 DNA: TGTGCCAGCAGCCACTTTTTTGCGGGACTCCAAGAGACCCAGTACTTC
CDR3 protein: CASSHFFAGLQETQYF

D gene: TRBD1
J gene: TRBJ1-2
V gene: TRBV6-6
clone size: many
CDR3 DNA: TGTGCCAGCAGTTCCGAACAGGGGAGGGACTATGGCTACACCTTC
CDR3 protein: CASSSEQGRDYGYTF

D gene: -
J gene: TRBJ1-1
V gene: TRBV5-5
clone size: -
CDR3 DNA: TGTGCCAGCAGCTTGAGGGCCGTCTTTATGAACACTGAAGCTTTCTTT
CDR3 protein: CASSLRAVFMNTEAFF

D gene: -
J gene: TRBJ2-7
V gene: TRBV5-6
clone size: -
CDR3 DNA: TGTGCCAGCAGCCCACGACAGCATCCCTACGAGCAGTACTTC
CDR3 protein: CASSPRQHPYEQYF

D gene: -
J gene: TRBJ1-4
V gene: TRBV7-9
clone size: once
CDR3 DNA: TGTGCCGGTAGCCCGGACCTGAATGAAAAACTGTTTTTT
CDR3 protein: CAGSPDLNEKLFF

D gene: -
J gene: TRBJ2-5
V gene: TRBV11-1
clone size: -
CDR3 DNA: TGTGCCAGCAGCTTATCAGGGGGGACAGAGCAAGAGACCCAGTACTTC
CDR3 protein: CASSLSGGTEQETQYF

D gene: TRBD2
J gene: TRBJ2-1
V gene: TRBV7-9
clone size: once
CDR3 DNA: TGTGCCAGCAGCGCGTCACTAGCGGAATACAATGAGCAGTTCTTC
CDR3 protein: CASSASLAEYNEQFF

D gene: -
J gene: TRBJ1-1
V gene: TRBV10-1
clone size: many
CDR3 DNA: TGCGCCAGCAGTTTCCACCGGGACGGCACTGAAGCTTTCTTT
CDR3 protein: CASSFHRDGTEAFF

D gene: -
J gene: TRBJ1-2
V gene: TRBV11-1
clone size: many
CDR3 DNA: TGTGCCAGCAGCTTAGTTTCCGGACAGCCAACGGGCTACACCTTC
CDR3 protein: CASSLVSGQPTGYTF

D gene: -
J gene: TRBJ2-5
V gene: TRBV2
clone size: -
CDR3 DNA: TGTGCCAGCAGGGGCGGGGCAGCGGAGGAGACCCAGTACTTC
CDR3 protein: CASRGGAAEETQYF

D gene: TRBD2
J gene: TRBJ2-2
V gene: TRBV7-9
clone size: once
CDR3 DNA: TGTGCCAGCAGCTCCGGCGGGAGGGTCACCGGGGAGCTGTTTTTT
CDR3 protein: CASSSGGRVTGELFF

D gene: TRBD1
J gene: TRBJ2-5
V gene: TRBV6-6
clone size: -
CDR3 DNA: TGTGCCAGCAGTGTAGAAATGACAGGGGGATACCAAGAGACCCAGTACTTC
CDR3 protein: CASSVEMTGGYQETQYF

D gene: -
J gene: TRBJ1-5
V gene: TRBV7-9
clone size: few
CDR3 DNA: TGTGCCAGCAGCTTAGAGGAACTTCAGACCCAGCATTTT
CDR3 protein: CASSLEELQTQHF

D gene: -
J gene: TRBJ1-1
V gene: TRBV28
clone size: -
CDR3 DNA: TGTGCCACCAACAACAACTTTGGCACTGAAGCTTTCTTT
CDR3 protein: CATNNNFGTEAFF

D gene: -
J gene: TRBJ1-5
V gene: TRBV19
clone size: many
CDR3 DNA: TGTGCCAGTAGTAGATTGGGGGCTTATAGCAATCAGCCCCAGCATTTT
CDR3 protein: CASSRLGAYSNQPQHF

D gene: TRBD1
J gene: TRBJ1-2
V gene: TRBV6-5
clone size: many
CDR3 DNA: TGTGCCAGCAAAAAGACAGGGGATGGCTACACCTTC
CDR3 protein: CASKKTGDGYTF

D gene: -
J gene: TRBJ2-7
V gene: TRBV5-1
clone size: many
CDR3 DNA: TGCGCCAGCACCCGGGACCGGGGCTACGAGCAGTACTTC
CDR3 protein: CASTRDRGYEQYF

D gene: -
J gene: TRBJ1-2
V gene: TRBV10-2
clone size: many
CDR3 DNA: TGCGCCAGCAGTGAAGGCTATGGCTACACCTTC
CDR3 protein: CASSEGYGYTF

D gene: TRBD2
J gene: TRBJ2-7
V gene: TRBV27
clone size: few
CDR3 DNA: TGTGCCAGCAGTCAGCGGATCACTAGCGGGACTCCTTACGAGCAGTACTTC
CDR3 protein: CASSQRITSGTPYEQYF

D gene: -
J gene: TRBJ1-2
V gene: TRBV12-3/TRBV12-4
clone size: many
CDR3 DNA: TGTGCCAGCAGTTTAACCCTCCGGGGGGGCAATGGCTACACCTTC
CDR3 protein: CASSLTLRGGNGYTF

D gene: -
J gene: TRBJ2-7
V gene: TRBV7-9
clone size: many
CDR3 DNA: TGTGCCAGCAGCTCGACAGTTCTCTCCTACGAGCAGTACTTC
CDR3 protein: CASSSTVLSYEQYF

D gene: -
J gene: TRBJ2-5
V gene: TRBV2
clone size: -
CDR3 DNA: TGTGCCAGCAGTGAAGCGGGACTGCAAGAGACCCAGTACTTC
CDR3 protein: CASSEAGLQETQYF

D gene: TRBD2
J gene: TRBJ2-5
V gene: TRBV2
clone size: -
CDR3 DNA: TGTGCCAGCAGTCACTCCGGGACTAGCGGGGGTCTCTCGACCAAGTACTTC
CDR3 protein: CASSHSGTSGGLSTKYF

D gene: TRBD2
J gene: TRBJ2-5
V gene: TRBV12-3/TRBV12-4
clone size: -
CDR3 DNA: TGTGCCAGCAGGGGAGGGACTAGCGAGACCCAGTACTTC
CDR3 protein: CASRGGTSETQYF

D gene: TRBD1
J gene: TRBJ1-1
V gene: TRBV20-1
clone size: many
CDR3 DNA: TGCAGTGCTAGAGACGGGACAGGGGACACTGAAGCTTTCTTT
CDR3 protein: CSARDGTGDTEAFF

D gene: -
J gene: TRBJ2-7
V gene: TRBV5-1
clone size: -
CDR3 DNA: TGCGCCAGCAGCTTGAGGGGTGGACCAGAACCGCCTACGAAGCAGTACTTC
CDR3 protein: CASSLRGGPEPPTKQYF

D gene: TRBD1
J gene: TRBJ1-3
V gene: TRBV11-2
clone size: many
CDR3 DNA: TGTGCCAGCAGCCCCGTTGACAGGGGCCGTAGCACCATATATTTT
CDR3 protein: CASSPVDRGRSTIYF

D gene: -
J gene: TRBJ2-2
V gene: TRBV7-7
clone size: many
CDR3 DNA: TGTGCTAGTGGGACAACGAACACCGGGGAGCTGTTTTTT
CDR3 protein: CASGTTNTGELFF

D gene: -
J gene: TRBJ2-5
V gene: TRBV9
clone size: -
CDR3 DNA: TGTGCCAGCAGCGTAGCTCTAGGGGAGACCCAAGAGACCCAGTACTTC
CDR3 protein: CASSVALGETQETQYF

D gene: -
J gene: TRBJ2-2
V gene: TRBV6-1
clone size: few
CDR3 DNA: TGTGCCAGCAGTGAACGGGTGGGGGACACCGGGGAGCTGTTTTTT
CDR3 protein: CASSERVGDTGELFF

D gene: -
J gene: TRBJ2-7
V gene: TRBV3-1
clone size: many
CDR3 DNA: TGTGCCAGCAGCCAAGTAATGCACGAGCAGTACTTC
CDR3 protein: CASSQVMHEQYF

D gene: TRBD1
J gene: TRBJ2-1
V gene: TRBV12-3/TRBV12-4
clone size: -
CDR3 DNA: TGTGCCAGCAGTGGACAGGGGGCGGATGAGCAGTTCTTC
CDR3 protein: CASSGQGADEQFF

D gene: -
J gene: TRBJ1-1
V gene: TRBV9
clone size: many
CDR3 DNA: TGTGCCAGCAGCGTAGTCCCGGGGGCGAACACTGAAGCTTTCTTT
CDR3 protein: CASSVVPGANTEAFF

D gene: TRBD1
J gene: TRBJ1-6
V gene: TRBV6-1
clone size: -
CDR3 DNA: TGTGCCATCAAGGACAGGGGGACAAATTCACCCCTCCACTTT
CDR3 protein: CAIKDRGTNSPLHF

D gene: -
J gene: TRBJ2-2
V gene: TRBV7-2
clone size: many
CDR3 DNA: TGTGCCAGCACCCCCGGATTTTACACCGGGGAGCTGTTTTTT
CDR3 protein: CASTPGFYTGELFF

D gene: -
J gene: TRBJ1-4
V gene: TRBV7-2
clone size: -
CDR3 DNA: TGTGCCAGCAGCCCTGGGCGCGCAGGGCGGGAAAAACTGTTTTTT
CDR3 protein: CASSPGRAGREKLFF